These T cell receptor beta chains were read from a single sample in a study of T cells in Graves' hyperthyroidism and ophthalmopathy. TCRdb passed the multiplex PCR reads through MiXCR, listing each CDR3 protein once. The sample has around 500,000 distinct CDR3 sequences; roughly 23% are singletons. The sample consisted of blood. Receptor source: a woman in her seventies with Graves' ophthalmopathy. Each CDR3 is given with its conserved first and last residue. A D gene is named only where the DNA matches it firmly. Expanded clones get a size class; other rows say once, few or many, or leave the size out.

clone_size: many; v_call: TRBV28; j_call: TRBJ2-7; d_call: .; cdr3_nt: TGTGCCAGCAGCCTAGGGAACGAGCAGTACTTC; cdr3_aa: CASSLGNEQYF
clone_size: .; v_call: TRBV6-1; j_call: TRBJ2-2; d_call: .; cdr3_nt: TGTGCCAGCAGTGTTTTAGCGGCCGGGGAGCTGTTTTTT; cdr3_aa: CASSVLAAGELFF
clone_size: few; v_call: TRBV11-3; j_call: TRBJ2-2; d_call: .; cdr3_nt: TGTGCCAGCAGCCCGTCGCTCCAACGGACCGGGGAGCTGTTTTTT; cdr3_aa: CASSPSLQRTGELFF
clone_size: .; v_call: TRBV29-1; j_call: TRBJ2-3; d_call: TRBD2; cdr3_nt: TGCAGCGTCCCCGGGACTAGCGGGAGCACAGATACGCAGTATTTT; cdr3_aa: CSVPGTSGSTDTQYF
clone_size: .; v_call: TRBV5-1; j_call: TRBJ2-5; d_call: .; cdr3_nt: TGCGCCAGCAGCTCCCCCCGGGGAACCGAGACCCAGTACTTC; cdr3_aa: CASSSPRGTETQYF
clone_size: once; v_call: TRBV5-4; j_call: TRBJ1-1; d_call: .; cdr3_nt: TGTGCCAGCAGCGGGACAAATAGAAACACTGAAGCTTTCTTT; cdr3_aa: CASSGTNRNTEAFF
clone_size: .; v_call: TRBV20-1; j_call: TRBJ2-7; d_call: .; cdr3_nt: TGCAGTGCGAGGCCCCGGACACCCTACGAGCAGTACTTC; cdr3_aa: CSARPRTPYEQYF
clone_size: .; v_call: TRBV10-1; j_call: TRBJ2-1; d_call: .; cdr3_nt: TGCGCCAGCAGCAAGACTTTCGGACGTGATGGGCACGAGCAGTTCTTC; cdr3_aa: CASSKTFGRDGHEQFF
clone_size: many; v_call: TRBV6-1; j_call: TRBJ2-7; d_call: .; cdr3_nt: TGTGCCAGCAGTGGCCCAGGGGTCCGGATTTACGAGCAGTACTTC; cdr3_aa: CASSGPGVRIYEQYF
clone_size: few; v_call: TRBV7-9; j_call: TRBJ1-1; d_call: .; cdr3_nt: TGTGCCAGCAGACTGACGGGACAATCCAACAGTGAAGCTTTCTTT; cdr3_aa: CASRLTGQSNSEAFF
clone_size: many; v_call: TRBV30; j_call: TRBJ2-3; d_call: .; cdr3_nt: TGTGCCTGGAGTGGCGGCGGCCCAGATACGCAGTATTTT; cdr3_aa: CAWSGGGPDTQYF
clone_size: many; v_call: TRBV18; j_call: TRBJ1-6; d_call: .; cdr3_nt: TGTGCCACCTTAGGGGAGATAAATTCACCCCTCCACTTT; cdr3_aa: CATLGEINSPLHF
clone_size: .; v_call: TRBV20-1; j_call: TRBJ1-2; d_call: .; cdr3_nt: TGCAGTGCTAGGTCAGGGAGTTATGGCTACACCTTC; cdr3_aa: CSARSGSYGYTF
clone_size: .; v_call: TRBV6-1; j_call: TRBJ2-7; d_call: .; cdr3_nt: TGTGCCAGCAGTGTCCGTACGACCGTACCCTACGAGCAGTACTTC; cdr3_aa: CASSVRTTVPYEQYF
clone_size: .; v_call: TRBV7-8; j_call: TRBJ1-4; d_call: .; cdr3_nt: TGTGCCAGCCGCACCCGGGGGTCAAATGAAAAACTGTTTTTT; cdr3_aa: CASRTRGSNEKLFF
clone_size: many; v_call: TRBV12-3/TRBV12-4; j_call: TRBJ2-3; d_call: .; cdr3_nt: TGTGCCAGCAGCACTACAGGGCTCCCCAGTGGGTCCACGCAGTATTTT; cdr3_aa: CASSTTGLPSGSTQYF
clone_size: few; v_call: TRBV3-1; j_call: TRBJ2-2; d_call: .; cdr3_nt: TGTGCCAGCAGCCATACAAGGGCGGTTAACACCGGGGAGCTGTTTTTT; cdr3_aa: CASSHTRAVNTGELFF
clone_size: many; v_call: TRBV2; j_call: TRBJ2-7; d_call: TRBD1; cdr3_nt: TGTGCCAGCAGTGAAGAAAGACAGGGGGCGAGGGAGCAGTACTTC; cdr3_aa: CASSEERQGAREQYF
clone_size: many; v_call: TRBV28; j_call: TRBJ1-5; d_call: .; cdr3_nt: TGTGCCAGCCACGGGGGGACGGTCAATCAGCCCCAGCATTTT; cdr3_aa: CASHGGTVNQPQHF
clone_size: .; v_call: TRBV28; j_call: TRBJ1-5; d_call: TRBD1; cdr3_nt: TGTGCCAGCAGCCCGGGACAGGAGAACAATCAGCCCCGGCATTTT; cdr3_aa: CASSPGQENNQPRHF
clone_size: .; v_call: TRBV5-5; j_call: TRBJ1-6; d_call: TRBD1; cdr3_nt: TGTGCCAACAGCTTGGAAGGGGGCTGGATCGGGGCCTCACCCCTCCACTTT; cdr3_aa: CANSLEGGWIGASPLHF
clone_size: many; v_call: TRBV28; j_call: TRBJ2-1; d_call: .; cdr3_nt: TGTGCCAGCAGTTTGGGAAGGGCTGGCGGCAATGAGCAGTTCTTC; cdr3_aa: CASSLGRAGGNEQFF
clone_size: .; v_call: TRBV18; j_call: TRBJ2-7; d_call: .; cdr3_nt: TGTGCCAGCTCACCACGGGATGTAGGCTACGAGCAGTACTTC; cdr3_aa: CASSPRDVGYEQYF
clone_size: .; v_call: TRBV9; j_call: TRBJ1-5; d_call: .; cdr3_nt: TGTGCCAGCAGCGTAGGGACCAATCAGCCCCAGCATTTT; cdr3_aa: CASSVGTNQPQHF
clone_size: few; v_call: TRBV6-2/TRBV6-3; j_call: TRBJ1-1; d_call: .; cdr3_nt: TGTGCCAGCAGTTATGGGGGGGGCTACTACACTGAAGCTTTCTTT; cdr3_aa: CASSYGGGYYTEAFF
clone_size: .; v_call: TRBV6-2/TRBV6-3; j_call: TRBJ2-1; d_call: TRBD2; cdr3_nt: TGTGCCAGCAGCCGCACAGCGCGGGGGGGTGAGCAGTTCTTC; cdr3_aa: CASSRTARGGEQFF
clone_size: .; v_call: TRBV10-3; j_call: TRBJ2-7; d_call: .; cdr3_nt: TGTGCCATCAGTGGTACCTCCTACGAGCAGTACTTC; cdr3_aa: CAISGTSYEQYF
clone_size: many; v_call: TRBV12-3/TRBV12-4; j_call: TRBJ1-5; d_call: TRBD1; cdr3_nt: TGTGCCAGCAGTCCGGGACAGACCAATCAGCCCCAGCATTTT; cdr3_aa: CASSPGQTNQPQHF
clone_size: many; v_call: TRBV12-3/TRBV12-4; j_call: TRBJ2-3; d_call: .; cdr3_nt: TGTGCCAGCACCGAACGGGGGCGGGAGACGGGCGATACGCAGTATTTT; cdr3_aa: CASTERGRETGDTQYF
clone_size: .; v_call: TRBV5-1; j_call: TRBJ2-5; d_call: .; cdr3_nt: TGCGCCAGCAGCGTGGACAGCATGCGCCGAGAGACCCAGTACTTC; cdr3_aa: CASSVDSMRRETQYF
clone_size: .; v_call: TRBV30; j_call: TRBJ1-6; d_call: TRBD1; cdr3_nt: TGTGCCTGGAGTCCCGGGGACAGTTTTTCACCCCTCCACTTT; cdr3_aa: CAWSPGDSFSPLHF
clone_size: .; v_call: TRBV5-8; j_call: TRBJ1-6; d_call: .; cdr3_nt: TGTGCCAGCAGCTTGCCAGGGCTTCTTGCCCTCCACTTT; cdr3_aa: CASSLPGLLALHF
clone_size: many; v_call: TRBV12-3/TRBV12-4; j_call: TRBJ2-2; d_call: .; cdr3_nt: TGTGCCAGCAGTTTTGGGTACACCGGGGAGCTGTTTTTT; cdr3_aa: CASSFGYTGELFF
clone_size: few; v_call: TRBV12-3/TRBV12-4; j_call: TRBJ2-2; d_call: .; cdr3_nt: TGTGCCAGCAGTTTCATAATTGAGGGCGGGGAGCTGTTTTTT; cdr3_aa: CASSFIIEGGELFF
clone_size: few; v_call: TRBV7-9; j_call: TRBJ2-3; d_call: TRBD1; cdr3_nt: TGTGCCCTCCTACAACCCGGGACAGGGGGCGCAGATACGCAGTATTTT; cdr3_aa: CALLQPGTGGADTQYF
clone_size: few; v_call: TRBV24-1; j_call: TRBJ2-7; d_call: .; cdr3_nt: TGTGCCACCAGTGTGGCGGGGTCCTACGAGCAGTACTTC; cdr3_aa: CATSVAGSYEQYF
clone_size: .; v_call: TRBV20-1; j_call: TRBJ2-7; d_call: TRBD2; cdr3_nt: TGCAGTGCTAGAGTCCATAGCGGGAGAGAATACGAGCAGTACTTC; cdr3_aa: CSARVHSGREYEQYF
clone_size: few; v_call: TRBV24-1; j_call: TRBJ1-5; d_call: .; cdr3_nt: TGTGCCACCAGTGACTCAGGGTTCGATCAGCCCCAGCATTTT; cdr3_aa: CATSDSGFDQPQHF
clone_size: .; v_call: TRBV7-9; j_call: TRBJ1-2; d_call: TRBD1; cdr3_nt: TGTGCCAGCAGCGGGGGACAGAAGAAACTCTATGGCTACACCTTC; cdr3_aa: CASSGGQKKLYGYTF